This TCR beta chain was identified in a study of breast tumors, draining lymph nodes, adjacent tissues. Study results and limitations: Compared with lymph nodes, tumors were less diverse; compared with nontumor tissue, more. Tumor and nontumor repertoires were significantly more similar in luminal-like than in basal-like breast cancer. Data only fit, rather than demonstrated, lymph node origin of most tumor T cells.

The CDR3 is 11 residues long. V was pared by 4 bases and J by 2 bases, with 5 bases between. The germline V gene has CDR1 SQVTM and CDR2 ANQGSEA. TCRdb re-analysed the multiplex PCR reads in MiXCR, keeping a single row per CDR3 protein. This table has roughly 100,000 distinct CDR3 sequences, roughly 33% appearing once. This clonotype was detected ten times or more. Its specificity is not known. The lymph nodes were axillary draining lymph nodes from breast cancer patients. The sequencing sample was made of axillary lymph node tissue. The source of this sequence is a female donor with breast cancer. Some clones in this sample may be carry-over from other donors' samples. This sequence joins TRBV29-1 and TRBJ1-2, with D hard to call. CDR3 sequence reads: CSVGYNYGYTF. The CDR3 bases are TGCAGCGTTGGATACAACTATGGCTACACCTTC. The full variable domain, its missing parts supplied by reference TRBV29-1 and TRBJ1-2, is SAVISQKPSRDICQRGTSLTIQCQVDSQVTMMFWYRQQPGQSLTLIATANQGSEATYESGFVIDKFPISRPNLTFSTLTVSNMSPEDSSIYLCSVGYNYGYTFGSGTRLTVV.